Below are 28 T cell receptor beta chains sequenced from a single sample in a study of early T cells in non-severe SARS-CoV-2 infection. TCRdb ran MiXCR on the 5' RACE reads and lists one entry per CDR3 protein. The table includes roughly 38,000 distinct CDR3 sequences, about 5% detected once. The sample taken for sequencing was whole blood. All receptors come from an adult who was a healthcare worker with PCR-confirmed SARS-CoV-2 infection or an uninfected control (not recorded which).

At least ten counts were recorded for this clonotype. V gene TRBV7-8 combines with J gene TRBJ1-3; D gene unclear. Germline lookup yields CDR1 SGHVS and CDR2 FQNEAQ. V was pared by 6 bases and J by 0 bases, with 15 bases between. The CDR3 runs 16 residues. This chain's CDR3 is CASRPDRISSGNTIYF. CDR3 sequence (DNA): TGTGCCAGCAGACCCGACCGGATTTCCTCTGGAAACACCATATATTTT.

This clonotype came up a few times. The rearrangement links TRBV7-6 to TRBJ2-5; TRBD2 aligns across 10 bases. The CDR3 is 16 amino acids. Trimming removed 5 bases from V and 5 bases from J; junction bases left unmatched: 11. From germline, CDR1 is SGHVS and CDR2 FNYEAQ. In nucleotides, the CDR3 is TGTGCCAGCAGCCCATCAGGCCTAGCGGGGGTCGAGACCCAGTACTTC. It translates to CASSPSGLAGVETQYF. Looking up the rest from reference TRBV7-6 and TRBJ2-5 gives the full variable domain: GAGVSQSPRYKVTKRGQDVALRCDPISGHVSLYWYRQALGQGPEFLTYFNYEAQQDKSGLPNDRFSAERPEGSISTLTIQRTEQRDSAMYRCASSPSGLAGVETQYFGPGTRLLVL.

The DNA of the CDR3 is TGTGCCAGCAGTGTGCAGCAGTGGGCAGATACGCAGTATTTT. It yields the protein CASSVQQWADTQYF. The chain is built from TRBV2 and TRBJ2-3; D call uncertain. The ends were cut back, 4 bases at V and 4 bases at J, with 12 bases in the middle. The CDR3 runs to 14 residues. CDR1 is SNHLY and CDR2 is FYNNEI in the germline V gene.

This clonotype occurred a few times. This may be a read error, as it is one base from a much larger clone. The chain recombines TRBV20-1 with TRBJ1-2, with 9 bases fitting TRBD1. Trimming took 7 bases from V and 4 from J; bases not matched to a gene: 7. Germline assignment: CDR1 DFQATT and CDR2 SNEGSKA (reference sequence). The CDR3 covers 13 residues. The CDR3 DNA reads TGCAGTGTTTCGGGACAGGGTAGCTATGGCTACACCTTC. It specifies CSVSGQGSYGYTF.

In this sample, this clonotype turned up many times. V gene TRBV7-2 combines with J gene TRBJ1-1; D gene unclear. V gave up 1 base and J gave up 2 bases, with 5 bases separating them. The CDR3 spans 13 residues. The germline V gene encodes CDR1 SGHTA and CDR2 FQGNSA. CDR3 coding DNA: TGTGCCAGCAGCTTAGACTATAACACTGAAGCTTTCTTT. Amino acids: CASSLDYNTEAFF.

The chain employs TRBV20-1 and TRBJ1-6, with TRBD1 matching over 7 bases. The germline CDR1 and CDR2 sequences are DFQATT and SNEGSKA (reference sequence). V gave up 2 bases and J gave up 6 bases; unmatched junction bases: 4. The CDR3 runs to 14 residues. CDR3 nucleotide sequence: TGCAGTGCTAGATCCGGGACAGTTAATTCACCCCTCCACTTT. This gives the protein CSARSGTVNSPLHF.

This clonotype was found many times. The rearrangement uses TRBV29-1 and TRBJ1-5, with 8 bases fitting TRBD1. Germline trimming cut 5 bases from V and 1 base from J; bases unmatched to any gene: 4. The V gene's germline CDR1 is SQVTM and CDR2 ANQGSEA. CDR3 length: 14 residues. CDR3 coding DNA: TGCAGCGTTTCAGGGGGCTGGAGCAATCAGCCCCAGCATTTT. It encodes CSVSGGWSNQPQHF.

This clonotype was seen ten or more times. This chain connects TRBV20-1 to TRBJ1-5; no firm D call. The V and J ends lost 3 bases and 7 bases respectively, with 10 bases between them. Germline V lookup: CDR1 DFQATT, CDR2 SNEGSKA (reference sequence). The CDR3 sequence is 12 residues long. The chain's CDR3 is CSASWVGQPQHF. CDR3 bases: TGCAGTGCTAGCTGGGTAGGGCAGCCCCAGCATTTT.

Ten or more counts support this clonotype. The rearrangement links TRBV12-3 or TRBV12-4 to TRBJ1-2; D unclear. V dropped 8 bases and J dropped 0 bases, with 16 bases sitting between them. This CDR3 has 15 residues. CDR3 sequence reads: CASVNRASANYGYTF. CDR3 in DNA: TGTGCCAGCGTTAACCGGGCCTCAGCTAACTATGGCTACACCTTC.

This clonotype has ten or more counts. The chain couples TRBV20-1 to TRBJ1-5; tentatively, D is TRBD1 (5 bases). The germline V gene has CDR1 DFQATT and CDR2 SNEGSKA (reference sequence). V lost 8 bases to trimming and J lost 1 base, with 15 bases between them. The CDR3 loop spans 14 amino acids. The CDR3 DNA reads TGCAGTTCTGGGGGGGAGGGGAGCAATCAGCCCCAGCATTTT. Translated, it gives CSSGGEGSNQPQHF.

This clonotype was recorded at least ten times. Here the CDR3 DNA reads TGTGCCTGGAGTGTAGGGAGGGGGCTGAGCACTGAAGCTTTCTTT. It codes for CAWSVGRGLSTEAFF. J is TRBJ1-1 and V is TRBV30; 7 nucleotides line up with TRBD1. This CDR3 has 15 residues. In germline, CDR1 is GTSNPN, CDR2 SVGIG (reference sequence). The junction had 8 bases not matched to a gene; V was cut back by 0 bases and J by 4 bases.

In its sample, this clonotype was seen a few times. The chain uses TRBV6-5 and TRBJ2-4; a possible D gene is TRBD2 (5 bases). CDR3 length: 13 residues. The ends were cut back, 2 bases at V and 9 bases at J, with 11 bases in the middle. Germline CDR1 is MNHEY and CDR2 is SVGAGI. The DNA of the CDR3 is TGTGCCAGCAGTTACGGAGGTCGGGGCATTCAGTACTTC. Encoded protein: CASSYGGRGIQYF.

This clonotype was observed at least ten times. V is TRBV2 and J is TRBJ1-4; D gene ambiguous. V was shortened by 4 bases and J by 14 bases, with 11 bases between the two germline ends. The germline V gene has CDR1 SNHLY and CDR2 FYNNEI. CDR3 length: 11 residues. This CDR3 reads CASSASGLLFF. CDR3 coding DNA: TGTGCCAGCAGTGCATCGGGCCTCCTGTTTTTT.

This clonotype appeared many times. The J gene is TRBJ2-7, the V gene TRBV21-1; no check of the table's D call, TRBD1, against the DNA was made. TRBV21-1 is annotated as a pseudogene. This CDR3 is 17 amino acids long. The CDR3 DNA follows: TGTGCCGGGGCGCTCCTTCCTCCGGGACAGGGGACAAACGAGCAGTACTTC. It yields the protein CAGALLPPGQGTNEQYF.

This clonotype was seen at least ten times. This chain connects TRBV20-1 to TRBJ2-3, with a possible D match to TRBD1 (5 bases). The CDR3 has 12 residues. Germline CDR1 and CDR2: DFQATT and SNEGSKA (reference sequence). Here the CDR3 DNA reads TGCAGCCTTGGGTCAGGGATAGATACGCAGTATTTT. Amino acid sequence: CSLGSGIDTQYF.

This clonotype appeared many times. This rearrangement joins TRBV6-1 to TRBJ1-2; 9 nucleotides agree with TRBD1. The CDR3 contains 14 residues. The V gene end was trimmed by 1 base and the J gene end by 5 bases; junction bases not matched to a gene: 2. Germline V gene sequence: CDR1 MNHNS, CDR2 SASEGT. The CDR3 DNA reads as TGTGCCAGCAGTGAAGGTGGGACAGGGTATGGCTACACCTTC. This sequence encodes CASSEGGTGYGYTF.

This clonotype has just a few counts. The chain uses TRBV6-4 and TRBJ2-2; D ambiguous. The germline V and J ends were trimmed by 10 bases and 3 bases, with 15 bases remaining between them. The CDR3 totals 14 residues. From germline, CDR1 is MRHNA and CDR2 SNTAGT. The CDR3 region is CATSTQIDTGELFF. CDR3 coding DNA: TGTGCCACCTCGACCCAAATCGACACCGGGGAGCTGTTTTTT.

This chain's CDR3 is CASSSPRDSSYEQYF. CDR3 bases: TGCGCCAGCAGTTCCCCCCGGGACAGCTCCTACGAGCAGTACTTC. This chain joins TRBV5-1 and TRBJ2-7; 7 nucleotides align to TRBD1. There are 15 residues in the CDR3. V lost 5 bases to trimming and J lost 0 bases; unmatched junction nucleotides: 8. The V gene's germline CDR1 is SGHRS and CDR2 YFSETQ. The variable domain in full, with the rest retrieved from reference TRBV5-1 and TRBJ2-7, is KAGVTQTPRYLIKTRGQQVTLSCSPISGHRSVSWYQQTPGQGLQFLFEYFSETQRNKGNFPGRFSGRQFSNSRSEMNVSTLELGDSALYLCASSSPRDSSYEQYFGPGTRLTVT.

This clonotype came up many times. The rearrangement links TRBV12-3 or TRBV12-4 to TRBJ2-3; TRBD2 matches 13 bases. V trimming: 3 bases; J trimming: 0 bases; junction bases outside the gene matches: 3. The CDR3 totals 17 residues. The CDR3 is CASSLTSGGRSTDTQYF. The CDR3 nucleotides read TGTGCCAGCAGTTTGACTAGCGGGGGGAGGAGCACAGATACGCAGTATTTT.

This clonotype was recorded many times. The chain is built from TRBV19 and TRBJ2-5; TRBD1 agrees at 9 bases. CDR3 length equals 14 residues. Germline loops: CDR1 LNHDA, CDR2 SQIVND (reference sequence). Trimming at V came to 7 bases and at J to 2 bases, leaving 5 bases not matched to a gene. The CDR3: CASNRGRPQETQYF. The CDR3, as DNA: TGTGCCAGTAACAGGGGGCGCCCTCAAGAGACCCAGTACTTC.

The table lists this clonotype with many counts. This chain joins TRBV19 and TRBJ2-2, with 7 positions matching TRBD1. CDR3 length: 15 amino acids. Germline CDR1 LNHDA, CDR2 SQIVND (reference sequence). Trimming at V came to 6 bases and at J to 0 bases, leaving 4 bases not matched to a gene. CDR3 bases: TGTGCCAGTAGGACCGGGACAGCGAACACCGGGGAGCTGTTTTTT. Protein sequence: CASRTGTANTGELFF.

This clonotype has a count of ten or more. The J gene is TRBJ2-7, the V gene TRBV29-1, with 8 bases that match TRBD2. Per germline, CDR1 SQVTM and CDR2 ANQGSEA. The CDR3 length is 14 residues. The V gene end was trimmed by 6 bases and the J gene end by 4 bases; junction bases not matched to a gene: 11. This CDR3 reads CSVAKSGSKYEQYF. The CDR3 bases are TGCAGCGTCGCCAAAAGCGGGAGTAAATACGAGCAGTACTTC.

This clonotype was detected ten times or more. The chain links TRBV4-3 to TRBJ2-7, with 10 nucleotides matching TRBD1. Germline V gene sequence: CDR1 LGHNA, CDR2 YSLEER. Trimming removed 8 bases from V and 2 bases from J; junction bases left unmatched: 12. This CDR3 has 16 amino acids. The CDR3 reads CASSNYPGQGTYEQYF. For the CDR3, the DNA is TGCGCCAGCTCAAACTATCCGGGACAGGGGACCTACGAGCAGTACTTC.

This clonotype was recorded at least ten times. V and J are TRBV4-3 and TRBJ1-6, with 10 bases identical to TRBD1. The germline CDR1 and CDR2 sequences are LGHNA and YSLEER. Trimming took 1 base from V and 2 from J; bases not matched to a gene: 5. This CDR3 comprises 18 residues. In nucleotides, the CDR3 is TGCGCCAGCAGCCAAGCTGGACAGGGGGGGACCTATAATTCACCCCTCCACTTT. Amino acids: CASSQAGQGGTYNSPLHF.

This clonotype was counted ten times or more. J is TRBJ2-4 and V is TRBV20-1; 10 bases agree with TRBD2. The germline gives CDR1 DFQATT, CDR2 SNEGSKA (reference sequence). Trimming took 1 base from V and 1 from J; bases not matched to a gene: 4. The CDR3 is 16 residues long. CDR3 nucleotide sequence: TGCAGTGCTAGAGTTGGTAGCGGGGGGGCCAAAAACATTCAGTACTTC. It codes for CSARVGSGGAKNIQYF.

This clonotype was seen repeatedly, ten times or more. The gene calls are TRBV7-9 and TRBJ1-6; D ambiguous. Germline V gene sequence: CDR1 SEHNR, CDR2 FQNEAQ (reference sequence). The CDR3 totals 16 residues. Trimming removed 1 base at V and 0 bases at J, with 7 bases between. CDR3 region: CASSLVRSSYNSPLHF. The CDR3 nucleotides are TGTGCCAGCAGCTTAGTACGGAGCTCCTATAATTCACCCCTCCACTTT.

This clonotype was detected many times. V and J are TRBV4-2 and TRBJ2-1; 7 bases align to TRBD2. Germline CDR1 and CDR2: LGHNA and YNFKEQ. The CDR3 covers 17 residues. Unmatched junction bases numbered 13, after V lost 3 bases and J lost 5 bases. The CDR3 region is CASSQGLRAGRDNEQFF. DNA for the CDR3: TGTGCCAGCAGCCAGGGATTGAGAGCGGGAAGGGACAATGAGCAGTTCTTC.

Ten or more counts support this clonotype. The chain carries TRBV5-1 and TRBJ2-7; 8 bases are a match to TRBD1. Germline V gene lookup returns CDR1 SGHRS and CDR2 YFSETQ. The CDR3 length is 14 residues. V was clipped by 3 bases and J by 5 bases; unmatched bases: 7. The CDR3 bases are TGCGCCAGCAGCTCCGCCGGGGACAGGCACGAGCAGTACTTC. Its translation: CASSSAGDRHEQYF.